This TCR beta chain was recorded in a study of blood T cells in healthy people across ages (dated by TCRdb to between 2014 and 2017). Context from the whole study: In model experiments, template switching captured about one uniquely barcoded TCR beta cDNA molecule for every two T cells. Using deep sequencing normalized with unique cDNA molecular identifiers, the study measured how TCR beta repertoire diversity changes with age. The donors were split into four age groups: young (average 16 years), middle-aged (over 35), aged (more than 55) and long-lived (roughly 77). To avoid experimental bias, donors of different ages were randomly spread across the sequencing lanes. Using the same blood draw, the study looked at two additional independent replicas of 1 million unique cDNA reads for two donors, one aged 18 to 30 and the other aged 80 or older. Broader findings and caveats from the paper: Because profiling used bulk unsorted PBMCs, naive and antigen-experienced compartments could not be compared conclusively. Total diversity estimates from one million sequenced T cells were considered lower bounds and underestimates. Observed TCR beta diversity correlated strongly with the percentage of naive T cells measured by flow cytometry. The CMV infection status of donors was not known, potentially confounding age-related changes in expanded clonotypes. Compared with the aged group, more naive CD4+ T cells, fewer expanded clones and increased TCR diversity were shown by the long-lived group, suggesting age selection. As age increased, observed TCR beta diversity per million T cells dropped in a roughly linear way, and a significant reduction was already evident by age 40.

V has 3 bases trimmed and J has 2 bases trimmed; junction bases matching no gene number 9. CDR1 and CDR2 (SGDLS, YYNGEE) derive from the germline V gene. The CDR3 covers 17 residues, taking in both the cysteine and the phenylalanine. Left in the record is the CDR3 DNA by itself, 51 bases read in frame from the first base. The roughly 38 donors, aged 6 to 90 years, were systemically healthy Caucasian individuals from Russia. Approximately 11 milliliters of peripheral blood were drawn from each donor into EDTA-treated Vacutainer tubes. Ficoll-Paque density-gradient centrifugation was used to isolate PBMCs, with at least 7 million per sample. Trizol reagent was used to extract total RNA from PBMCs, with at least 6 micrograms per sample. The percentages of naive CD45RAhigh/CD27high T cells were determined by flow cytometry on a PBMC aliquot from every donor. Receptor libraries were prepared by 5' RACE. The instrument given in TCRdb is Illumina HiSeq 2500. A second PCR of roughly 7 to 11 cycles was performed with a sample-barcoded 5' primer and a J-beta primer mix. Each TCR beta cDNA molecule received a unique molecular identifier from a template-switch 5' adaptor carrying 12 random nucleotides. Each sample yielded at least 2.5 million CDR3-containing paired-end reads. First-strand cDNA synthesis was performed from all RNA using the Mint cDNA synthesis kit, with priming by a TRBC-specific oligonucleotide. Following uracil-DNA glycosylase treatment, all cDNA underwent a first 18-cycle PCR with the universal primers M1SS and BC2_uni_R. In the source study's methods: For normalization, 1 million high-quality reads were randomly selected from each sample, with every read carrying a distinct molecular identifier. Instead of being binned into consensus sequences, reads that shared molecular identifiers were thrown out. CDR3 identification, clonotype clustering and error correction used MiTCR with a Q25 quality threshold and the strictest error-elimination algorithm. Lower-bound total TCR beta diversity was estimated with a nonparametric unseen species model using Euler transformation. TCRdb reprocessed the public reads (quality trimming at Q25 with fastp, clone calling with MiXCR) and kept in-frame beta chains. One record per CDR3 amino acid sequence lists the most common genes and DNA. The V and J calls come from TCRdb's annotation, not from the publication. The sample contains 780,000 or so distinct CDR3 sequences, 56% of them found a single time. The ten largest account for roughly 25% of the sample.

Remarks on this clonotype: The antigen this receptor binds is unknown. No much larger clone exists at a distance of one base, and base qualities are not known.

The chain employs TRBV9 and TRBJ2-5; 11 junctional bases match TRBD1. The sequenced material came from blood. The sequence was collected from a man aged 35 to 55 in good health. In nucleotide form, the sequence is TGTGCCAGCAGCGGAGGTCAACGGGACAGGGGGCAAGAGACCCAGTACTTC. Its protein is CASSGGQRDRGQETQYF.